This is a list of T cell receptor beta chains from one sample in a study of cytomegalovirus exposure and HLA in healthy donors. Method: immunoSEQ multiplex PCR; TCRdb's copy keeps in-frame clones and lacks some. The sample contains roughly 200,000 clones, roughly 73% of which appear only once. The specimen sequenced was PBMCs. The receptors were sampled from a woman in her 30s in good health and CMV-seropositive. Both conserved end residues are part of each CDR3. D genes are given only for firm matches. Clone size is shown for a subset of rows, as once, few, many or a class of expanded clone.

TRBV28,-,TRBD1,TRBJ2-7,CASHRTGGSYEQYF,TGTGCCAGCCATAGGACAGGGGGATCCTACGAGCAGTACTTC
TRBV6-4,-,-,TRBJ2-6,CASSDSIGSGANVLTF,TGTGCCAGCAGTGACTCGATCGGCTCTGGGGCCAACGTCCTGACTTTC
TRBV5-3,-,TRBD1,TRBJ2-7,CARSPWTGRKGEQYF,TGTGCCAGAAGCCCCTGGACAGGGAGGAAAGGCGAGCAGTACTTC
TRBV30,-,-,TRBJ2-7,CAWGESPYEQYF,TGTGCCTGGGGAGAGAGCCCCTACGAGCAGTACTTC
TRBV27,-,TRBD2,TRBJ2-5,CATRTSGGRTQYF,TGTGCCACACGAACTAGCGGGGGCAGAACCCAGTACTTC
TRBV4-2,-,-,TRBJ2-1,CASSPGSGLHNEQFF,TGTGCCAGCAGCCCAGGGAGCGGGCTCCACAATGAGCAGTTCTTC
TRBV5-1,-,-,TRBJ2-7,CASSPNRVREQYF,TGCGCCAGCAGCCCTAACAGGGTTCGGGAGCAGTACTTC
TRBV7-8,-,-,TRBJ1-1,CASSSDRNTEAFF,TGTGCCAGCAGTTCCGACAGGAACACTGAAGCTTTCTTT
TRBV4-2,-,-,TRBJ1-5,CASSQDIYSNQPQHF,TGTGCCAGCAGCCAAGATATTTATAGCAATCAGCCCCAGCATTTT
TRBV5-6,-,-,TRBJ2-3,CASSAISTDTQYF,TGTGCCAGCAGCGCTATTAGCACAGATACGCAGTATTTT
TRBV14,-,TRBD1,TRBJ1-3,CASSQGQGAGNTIYF,TGTGCCAGCAGCCAAGGACAGGGGGCTGGAAACACCATATATTTT
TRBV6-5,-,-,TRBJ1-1,CASSRGVNTEAFF,TGTGCCAGCAGTCGCGGGGTTAACACTGAAGCTTTCTTT
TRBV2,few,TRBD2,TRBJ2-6,CASRLAGGLGANVLTF,TGTGCCAGCAGACTAGCGGGGGGGCTCGGGGCCAACGTCCTGACTTTC
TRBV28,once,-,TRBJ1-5,CASSLWGSGQPQHF,TGTGCCAGCAGTTTATGGGGGAGTGGTCAGCCCCAGCATTTT
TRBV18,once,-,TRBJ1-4,CASSPRQTEKLFF,TGTGCCAGCTCACCACGACAGACTGAAAAACTGTTTTTT
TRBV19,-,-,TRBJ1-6,CATRVGLNSPLHF,TGTGCCACGAGGGTGGGCTTGAATTCACCCCTCCACTTT
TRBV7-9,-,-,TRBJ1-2,CASSSQADPYGYTF,TGTGCCAGCAGCTCCCAGGCAGATCCCTATGGCTACACCTTC
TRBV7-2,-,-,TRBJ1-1,CASSFQGLNTEAFF,TGTGCCAGCAGCTTTCAGGGGTTGAACACTGAAGCTTTCTTT
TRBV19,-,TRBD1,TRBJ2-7,CASSAPLGTGLREQYF,TGTGCCAGTAGCGCACCTCTCGGGACAGGCCTTAGGGAGCAGTACTTC
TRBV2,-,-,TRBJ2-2,CASSGGLGAGELFF,TGTGCCAGCAGTGGGGGGCTTGGGGCCGGGGAGCTGTTTTTT
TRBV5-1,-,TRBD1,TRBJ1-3,CASSSGGSDSGNTIYF,TGCGCCAGCAGCTCAGGGGGATCCGACTCTGGAAACACCATATATTTT
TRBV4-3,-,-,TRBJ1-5,CASSQGITGQPQHF,TGCGCCAGCAGCCAAGGGATAACGGGTCAGCCCCAGCATTTT
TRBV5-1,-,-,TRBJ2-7,CASSLAGQGYEQYF,TGCGCCAGCAGCTTGGCAGGTCAGGGCTACGAGCAGTACTTC
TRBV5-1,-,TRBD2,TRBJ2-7,CASTLAGGITYEQYF,TGCGCCAGCACCCTAGCGGGAGGGATCACCTACGAGCAGTACTTC
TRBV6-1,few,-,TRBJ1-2,CASSVPSRGYGYTF,TGTGCCAGCAGTGTCCCCTCACGGGGCTATGGCTACACCTTC
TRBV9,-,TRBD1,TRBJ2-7,CASSSGTGNYEQYF,TGTGCCAGCAGCTCCGGGACAGGGAACTACGAGCAGTACTTC
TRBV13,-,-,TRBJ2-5,CASSLVGQTKETQYF,TGTGCCAGCAGCTTAGTTGGACAGACCAAAGAGACCCAGTACTTC
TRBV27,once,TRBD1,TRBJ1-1,CASTRQGPDFEAFF,TGTGCCAGCACCCGACAGGGCCCGGATTTCGAAGCTTTCTTT
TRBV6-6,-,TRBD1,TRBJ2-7,CASGDRVYEQYF,TGTGCCAGCGGGGACAGGGTCTACGAGCAGTACTTC
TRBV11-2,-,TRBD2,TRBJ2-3,CASSLGSGASTDTQYF,TGTGCCAGCAGCTTAGGTAGCGGGGCTAGCACAGATACGCAGTATTTT